This T cell receptor beta chain was identified in a study of Graves' ophthalmopathy and Graves' hyperthyroidism. This clonotype was detected many times. V shed 0 bases and J shed 5 bases, with 13 bases lying between them. Germline V gives CDR1 MNHEY, CDR2 SVGEGT. CDR3 size: 15 residues. For repertoire sequencing, the TCR beta CDR3 regions were amplified from RNA transcripts. HTBI primers were used in a first-round RT-PCR, which preceded a second-round multiplex PCR. TCRdb reprocessed the multiplex PCR reads via MiXCR and lists one record per CDR3 protein. This sample has about 370,000 distinct CDR3 sequences; approximately 18% occur once, and the top ten carry 2.4%.

The V call is TRBV6-2 or TRBV6-3, the J call TRBJ1-1, with D unresolved. The sequence came from an adult woman with stable Graves' hyperthyroidism. The sequencing sample was made of peripheral blood. The CDR3, as DNA: TGTGCCAGCAGTTACTCGAAGGGAGGTTGGACTGAAGCTTTCTTT. This translates into CASSYSKGGWTEAFF.